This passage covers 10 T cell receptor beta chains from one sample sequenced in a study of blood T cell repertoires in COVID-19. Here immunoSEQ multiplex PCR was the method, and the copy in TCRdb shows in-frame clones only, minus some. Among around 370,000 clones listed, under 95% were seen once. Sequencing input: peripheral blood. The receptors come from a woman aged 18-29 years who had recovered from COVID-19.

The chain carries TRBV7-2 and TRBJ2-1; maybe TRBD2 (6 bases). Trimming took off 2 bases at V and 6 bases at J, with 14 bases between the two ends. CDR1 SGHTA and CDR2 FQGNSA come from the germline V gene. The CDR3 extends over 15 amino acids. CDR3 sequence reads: CASSLPGLLANEQFF. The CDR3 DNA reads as TGTGCCAGCAGCTTACCGGGACTCCTCGCCAATGAGCAGTTCTTC.

The CDR3 protein is CSVENSRLATTGELFF. CDR3 DNA: TGCAGCGTTGAAAATTCGAGACTAGCGACGACCGGGGAGCTGTTTTTT. This chain joins TRBV29-1 and TRBJ2-2; 8 nucleotides agree with TRBD2. CDR1 SQVTM and CDR2 ANQGSEA come from the germline V gene. The J segment lost 5 bases and the V segment lost 2 bases, leaving 10 bases of the junction unmatched. The CDR3 has 16 amino acids.

The CDR3 DNA sequence: TGTGCCAGCAGCTTAGATATCCTAAACAATGAGCAGTTCTTC. This encodes CASSLDILNNEQFF. The chain has TRBV11-2 and TRBJ2-1; D is uncertain. The CDR3 loop spans 14 amino acids. From germline, CDR1 is SGHAT and CDR2 FQNNGV. V shed 0 bases and J shed 5 bases, with 8 bases lying between them.

CDR3 nucleotides: TGTGCCAGCAGTATGAGTTATATGAACACTGAAGCTTTCTTT. Protein product: CASSMSYMNTEAFF. The chain uses TRBV7-9 and TRBJ1-1; D unresolved. Trimming took 6 bases from V and 0 from J, leaving 11 bases between them. CDR3 length equals 14 residues. Germline V gene sequence: CDR1 SEHNR, CDR2 FQNEAQ (reference sequence).

DNA for the CDR3: TGTGCCAGCTCACCACGGCCGGGGACAGATACTCCTCTAGAGACCCAGTACTTC. It specifies CASSPRPGTDTPLETQYF. The chain combines TRBV18 with TRBJ2-5, with 7 bases fitting TRBD1. There are 18 residues in the CDR3. From germline, CDR1 is KGHSH and CDR2 LQKENI. V gave up 1 base and J gave up 4 bases; unmatched junction bases: 15.

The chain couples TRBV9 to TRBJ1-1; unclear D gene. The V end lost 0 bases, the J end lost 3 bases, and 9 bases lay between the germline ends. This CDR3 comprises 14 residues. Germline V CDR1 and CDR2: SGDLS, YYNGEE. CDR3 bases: TGTGCCAGCAGCGTAGCCCTCCCGGACACTGAAGCTTTCTTT. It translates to CASSVALPDTEAFF.

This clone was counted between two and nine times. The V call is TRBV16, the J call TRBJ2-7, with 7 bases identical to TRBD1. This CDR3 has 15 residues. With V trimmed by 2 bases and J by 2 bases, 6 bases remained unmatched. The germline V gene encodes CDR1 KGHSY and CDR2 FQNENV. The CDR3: CASSQLRTGTYEQYV. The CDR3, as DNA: TGTGCCAGCAGCCAACTCCGGACAGGAACCTACGAGCAGTACGTC.

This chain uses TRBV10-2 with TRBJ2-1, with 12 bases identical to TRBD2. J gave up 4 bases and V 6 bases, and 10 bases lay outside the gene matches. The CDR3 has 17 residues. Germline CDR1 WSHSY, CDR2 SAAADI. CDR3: CASRRLAGDLGYNEQFF. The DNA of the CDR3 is TGCGCCAGCAGAAGACTAGCGGGAGACTTGGGATACAATGAGCAGTTCTTC.

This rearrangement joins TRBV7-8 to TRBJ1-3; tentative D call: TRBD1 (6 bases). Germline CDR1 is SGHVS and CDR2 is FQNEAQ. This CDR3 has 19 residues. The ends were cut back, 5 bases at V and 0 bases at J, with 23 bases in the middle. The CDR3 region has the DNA TGTGCCAGCAGCCGACTAATCCGGGGGGCGCCTAACTCTGGAAACACCATATATTTT. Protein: CASSRLIRGAPNSGNTIYF.

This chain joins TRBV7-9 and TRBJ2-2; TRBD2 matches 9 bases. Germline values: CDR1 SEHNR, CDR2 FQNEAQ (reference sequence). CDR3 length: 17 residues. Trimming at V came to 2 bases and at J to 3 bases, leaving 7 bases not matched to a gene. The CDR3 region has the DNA TGTGCCAGCAGCTTAACTAGCGGGTGGAGGGACACCGGGGAGCTGTTTTTT. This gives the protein CASSLTSGWRDTGELFF.